The clone carrying this T cell receptor beta chain was found many times. TCRdb re-called the PCR reads through MiXCR, storing one row per CDR3 protein. The data hold some 580,000 distinct CDR3 sequences, with roughly 23% observed a single time. This record comes from a study of molecular identifiers for immune sequencing clone quantification. Germline V lookup: CDR1 SGHNT, CDR2 YYREEE (reference sequence). V shed 4 bases and J 1 base; nucleotides not matched to a gene: 6. The CDR3 loop spans 15 amino acids. This clonotype was sampled from a human donor in good health. Some libraries in this study had Jurkat cell RNA spiked in. The chain couples TRBV5-4 to TRBJ2-7, with TRBD1 matching 9 bases. Sequencing was done on a sample of naive CD8+ T cells from blood, with Jurkat cell RNA spiked in. Subset of the sample: FACS-sorted CD8+CD4-CCR7+CD45RA+ naive T cells. As DNA, the CDR3 is TGTGCCAGCAGCGAAAAGGGACAGGGATCCTACGAGCAGTACTTC. This gives the protein CASSEKGQGSYEQYF.